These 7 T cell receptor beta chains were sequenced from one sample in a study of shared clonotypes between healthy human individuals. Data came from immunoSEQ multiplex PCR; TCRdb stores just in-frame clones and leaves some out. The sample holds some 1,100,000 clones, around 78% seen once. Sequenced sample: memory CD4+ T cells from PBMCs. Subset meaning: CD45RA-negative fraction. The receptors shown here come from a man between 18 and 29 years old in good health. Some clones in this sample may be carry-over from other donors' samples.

The CDR3 protein is CASSLETTEAFF. As DNA, the CDR3 is TGTGCCAGCAGCTTAGAAACAACTGAAGCTTTCTTT. The gene calls are TRBV7-2 and TRBJ1-1; D call uncertain. The CDR3 sequence is 12 residues long. Germline CDR1 reads SGHTA; CDR2 reads FQGNSA. V lost 1 base and J lost 5, with 5 bases in between.

This CDR3 is CASSLAGQANYGYTF. Written as DNA, the CDR3 is TGCGCCAGCAGCTTGGCGGGACAGGCTAACTATGGCTACACCTTC. The rearrangement links TRBV5-1 to TRBJ1-2; 8 bases align to TRBD1. Trimming removed 0 bases from V and 0 bases from J; junction bases left unmatched: 1. This CDR3 has 15 residues. Germline V CDR1 and CDR2: SGHRS, YFSETQ.

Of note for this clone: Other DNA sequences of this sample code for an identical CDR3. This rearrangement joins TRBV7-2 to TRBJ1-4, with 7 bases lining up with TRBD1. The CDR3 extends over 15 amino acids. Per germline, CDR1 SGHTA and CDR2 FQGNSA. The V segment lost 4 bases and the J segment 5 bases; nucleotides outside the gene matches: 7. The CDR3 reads CASSSRQGGNEKLFF. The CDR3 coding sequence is TGTGCCAGCAGCTCCCGACAGGGAGGGAATGAAAAACTGTTTTTT.

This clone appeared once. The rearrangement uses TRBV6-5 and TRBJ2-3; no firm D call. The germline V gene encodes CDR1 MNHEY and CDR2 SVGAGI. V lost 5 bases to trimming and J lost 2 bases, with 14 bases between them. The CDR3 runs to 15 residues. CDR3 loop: CASSTPRGFTDTQYF. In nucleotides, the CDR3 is TGTGCCAGCAGTACCCCGCGCGGATTCACAGATACGCAGTATTTT.

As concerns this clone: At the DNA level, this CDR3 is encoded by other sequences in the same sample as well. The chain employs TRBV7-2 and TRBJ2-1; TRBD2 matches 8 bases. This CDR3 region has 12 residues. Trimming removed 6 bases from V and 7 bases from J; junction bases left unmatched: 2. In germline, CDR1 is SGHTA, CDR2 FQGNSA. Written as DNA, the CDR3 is TGTGCCAGCAGTAGACTAGCGAATGAGCAGTTCTTC. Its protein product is CASSRLANEQFF.

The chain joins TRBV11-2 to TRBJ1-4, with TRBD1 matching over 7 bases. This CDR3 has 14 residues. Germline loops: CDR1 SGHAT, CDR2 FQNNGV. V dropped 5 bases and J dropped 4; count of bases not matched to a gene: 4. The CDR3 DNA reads TGTGCCAGCAGCATCAGGGGGGATAATGAAAAACTGTTTTTT. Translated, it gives CASSIRGDNEKLFF. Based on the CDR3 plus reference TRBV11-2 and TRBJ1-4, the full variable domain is EAGVAQSPRYKIIEKRQSVAFWCNPISGHATLYWYQQILGQGPKLLIQFQNNGVVDDSQLPKDRFSAERLKGVDSTLKIQPAKLEDSAVYLCASSIRGDNEKLFFGSGTQLSVL.

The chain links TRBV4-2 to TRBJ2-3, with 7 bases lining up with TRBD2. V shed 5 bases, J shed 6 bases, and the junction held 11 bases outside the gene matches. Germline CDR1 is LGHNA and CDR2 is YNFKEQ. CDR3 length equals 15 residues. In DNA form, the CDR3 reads TGTGCCAGCAGCTCTATGGGCGGGAGACGGGATACGCAGTATTTT. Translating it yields CASSSMGGRRDTQYF.